A single sample is the source of the 6 T cell receptor beta chains below, sequenced in a study of neurological immune-mediated disorders. The time point here: longitudinal time-point 1 (baseline). TCRdb reanalysed the 5' RACE reads using MiXCR and keeps one entry per CDR3 protein. The sample yields approximately 37,000 distinct CDR3 sequences, 3% to 3.5% seen once. Sequencing was done on a sample of PBMCs. These receptors were taken from an older woman with multiple sclerosis.

The table lists this clonotype with many counts. The CDR3 region is CASQGRGLENEQFF. CDR3 nucleotides: TGCGCCAGCCAGGGGAGGGGACTAGAGAATGAGCAGTTCTTC. The rearrangement joins TRBV5-1 to TRBJ2-1, with TRBD2 matching 8 bases. This CDR3 has 14 residues. The ends lost 7 bases at V and 7 bases at J; junction bases unmatched: 10. Per the germline V gene, CDR1 is SGHRS and CDR2 is YFSETQ.

By sample fraction, this clonotype is medium-sized (0.01 to 0.1%). The genes are TRBV5-1 and TRBJ1-2; 9 nucleotides match TRBD1. This CDR3 region has 14 residues. V lost 4 bases to trimming and J lost 2 bases; unmatched junction nucleotides: 3. Per the germline V gene, CDR1 is SGHRS and CDR2 is YFSETQ. CDR3 region: CASSHGQGNYGYTF. The CDR3 DNA reads as TGCGCCAGCAGCCACGGACAGGGGAACTATGGCTACACCTTC.

As for this clonotype: A clone one base away is much larger, so this may be a read error. V and J are TRBV20-1 and TRBJ2-3, with 8 nucleotides matching TRBD2. Germline V lookup: CDR1 DFQATT, CDR2 SNEGSKA (reference sequence). The CDR3 is 15 residues long. Trimming at V came to 5 bases and at J to 4 bases, leaving 11 bases not matched to a gene. Here the CDR3 reads CSAGAISGAPDTQYF. CDR3 sequence (DNA): TGCAGTGCTGGAGCGATTAGCGGGGCACCAGATACGCAGTATTTT.

Concerning this clonotype: At one of its ends the junction is not consistent with the germline gene, which may arise from a read error. The chain recombines TRBV20-1 with TRBJ1-6; possibly TRBD1 for D (6 bases). CDR3 size: 15 residues. Germline values: CDR1 DFQATT, CDR2 SNEGSKA (reference sequence). CDR3 nucleotides: TGCAGTGCTAGAGTAGGGGACAACAGAGTTTCACACCTCCACTTT. Residues: CSARVGDNRVSHLHF.

This clonotype occurred many times. V gene TRBV20-1 combines with J gene TRBJ2-1; the D gene could be TRBD1 or TRBD2 (7 bases each). V was trimmed by 5 bases and J by 6 bases, leaving 17 bases between them. Looked up from germline, CDR1 is DFQATT and CDR2 is SNEGSKA (reference sequence). This CDR3 has 14 residues. CDR3 sequence: CSAPNRGGGNEQFF. For the CDR3, the DNA is TGCAGTGCTCCAAACAGGGGAGGGGGCAATGAGCAGTTCTTC.

This clonotype occurred many times. The chain has TRBV27 and TRBJ1-1; 7 bases match TRBD1. The J segment lost 4 bases and the V segment lost 6 bases, leaving 8 bases of the junction unmatched. Germline V gene lookup returns CDR1 MNHEY and CDR2 SMNVEV (reference sequence). The CDR3 covers 14 residues. In nucleotides, the CDR3 is TGTGCCAGCAGCGGACAGGATATATTCACTGAAGCTTTCTTT. It yields the protein CASSGQDIFTEAFF.